Following are 18 T cell receptor beta chains from one sample sequenced in a study of cytomegalovirus exposure and HLA in healthy donors. Vbeta (60) and Jbeta (13) primers were used in the PCR. The repertoire was sequenced with immunoSEQ multiplex PCR; TCRdb's copy has only in-frame clones and lacks some. This sample has 35,000 to 55,000 clones, with more than 45% found just once. Specimen: PBMCs. The receptors derive from a man aged 60-69 years in good health and CMV-seronegative.

This clone has only one observation. V usage is TRBV11-3 and J usage is TRBJ2-1; D remains ambiguous. Germline V gene data show CDR1 as SGHNT and CDR2 as YENEEA. The CDR3 is made up of 13 amino acids. V dropped 0 bases and J dropped 9 bases, with 9 bases sitting between them. CDR3 sequence reads: CASSLDNLSEQFF. The CDR3 bases are TGTGCCAGCAGCTTAGATAACCTCAGTGAGCAGTTCTTC. The full variable domain, its missing parts supplied by reference TRBV11-3 and TRBJ2-1, is EAGVVQSPRYKIIEKKQPVAFWCNPISGHNTLYWYLQNLGQGPELLIRYENEEAVDDSQLPKDRFSAERLKGVDSTLKIQPAELGDSAVYLCASSLDNLSEQFFGPGTRLTVL.

This clone was counted between two and nine times. The chain is built from TRBV30 and TRBJ1-2; D is uncertain. Germline V gives CDR1 GTSNPN, CDR2 SVGIG (reference sequence). Trimming stripped 2 bases from V and 5 bases from J, with 15 bases between. The CDR3 is 14 residues long. The CDR3 protein is CAWSLAFGDYGYTF. DNA of the CDR3: TGTGCCTGGAGTTTGGCATTCGGGGATTATGGCTACACCTTC.

The chain has TRBV27 and TRBJ2-1; 12 positions match TRBD2. This CDR3 is 13 amino acids long. V lost 9 bases to trimming and J lost 7 bases; unmatched junction nucleotides: 4. Per the germline V gene, CDR1 is MNHEY and CDR2 is SMNVEV (reference sequence). The CDR3 protein is CASGLAGRNEQFF. CDR3 nucleotides: TGTGCCAGTGGACTAGCGGGAAGGAATGAGCAGTTCTTC.

This clone is medium-sized (0.01 to 0.1%) by share. V and J are TRBV7-2 and TRBJ1-5, with no clear D. The germline V gene encodes CDR1 SGHTA and CDR2 FQGNSA. The CDR3 is 15 residues long. Trimming pared 4 bases from V and 6 bases from J, leaving 16 bases between. CDR3 DNA: TGTGCCAGCAGCTCCAACCGGGATAGAGGTCAGCCCCAGCATTTT. It specifies CASSSNRDRGQPQHF.

This clone has just a few counts. This chain connects TRBV30 to TRBJ1-2, with unresolved D. The CDR3 totals 13 residues. V was cut by 4 bases and J by 2 bases, with 11 bases left in between. Germline CDR1 GTSNPN, CDR2 SVGIG (reference sequence). CDR3 nucleotide sequence: TGTGCCTGGACCGAGGGTCGGAACTATGGCTACACCTTC. Translating it yields CAWTEGRNYGYTF.

This chain uses TRBV6-5 with TRBJ1-5; D possibly corresponds to TRBD1 (6 bases). The CDR3 contains 14 residues. The V end lost 5 bases, the J end lost 3 bases, and 11 bases lay between the germline ends. Germline assignment: CDR1 MNHEY and CDR2 SVGAGI. The CDR3 DNA reads TGTGCCAGCAGTCCCACAGGGCCCAATCAGCCCCAGCATTTT. The encoded protein is CASSPTGPNQPQHF.

The rearrangement uses TRBV29-1 and TRBJ1-1; a possible D gene is TRBD1 (6 bases). Germline CDR1 SQVTM, CDR2 ANQGSEA. The V end lost 4 bases, the J end lost 3 bases, and 9 bases lay between the germline ends. The CDR3 runs to 12 residues. The CDR3 DNA follows: TGCAGCGTTGGGGAGGGGGACACTGAAGCTTTCTTT. The encoded protein is CSVGEGDTEAFF.

This chain links TRBV25-1 with TRBJ1-5; 10 nucleotides align to TRBD1. The CDR3 runs to 14 residues. J gave up 3 bases and V 6 bases, and 2 bases lay outside the gene matches. CDR1 is MGHDK and CDR2 is SYGVNS in the germline V gene. CDR3 region: CASSGTGANQPQHF. The CDR3 DNA reads TGTGCCAGCAGCGGGACAGGGGCCAATCAGCCCCAGCATTTT.

The V call is TRBV25-1, the J call TRBJ2-5, with a tentative D call TRBD2 (7 bases). Germline V lookup: CDR1 MGHDK, CDR2 SYGVNS. Trimming pared 6 bases from V and 5 bases from J, leaving 16 bases between. CDR3 length equals 14 residues. The CDR3 region has the DNA TGTGCCAGCAGGGGGGGGGCTGACCGGGAGACCCAGTACTTC. Protein: CASRGGADRETQYF.

This clone was detected a few times. The chain joins TRBV6-5 to TRBJ2-7; D might be TRBD2 (6 bases). CDR1 is MNHEY, CDR2 SVGAGI, per germline. The CDR3 runs to 13 residues. V gave up 7 bases and J gave up 1 base, with 11 bases separating them. This CDR3 reads CASTRSGSYEQYF. CDR3 DNA: TGTGCCAGCACCAGGAGCGGGTCCTACGAGCAGTACTTC.

The chain combines TRBV5-1 with TRBJ2-2; TRBD1 matches at 10 bases. After removal of 4 bases from V and 7 bases from J, the junction contained 7 bases not matched to a gene. The germline CDR1 and CDR2 sequences are SGHRS and YFSETQ. CDR3 size: 15 residues. The CDR3 loop reads CASSEGQGKIGELFF. CDR3 DNA: TGCGCCAGCAGCGAGGGACAGGGGAAAATCGGGGAGCTGTTTTTT.

The V gene is TRBV28, the J gene TRBJ1-5; perhaps TRBD2 as D (5 bases). The end of the DNA is better explained by TRBJ2-3, so the J call may be wrong. Germline CDR1 MDHEN, CDR2 SYDVKM. The CDR3 is 14 residues long. The CDR3 DNA sequence: TGTGCCAGCAGTTTACCGGGGAGCAATCAGCCCCAGTATTTT. Protein: CASSLPGSNQPQYF.

This clone turned up a few times. The gene calls are TRBV14 and TRBJ2-1, with D possibly TRBD2 on 5 matching bases. The V end was cut by 0 bases, the J end by 9 bases, with 9 bases between. Germline V gives CDR1 SGHDN, CDR2 FVKESK. This CDR3 is 13 amino acids long. CDR3 DNA: TGTGCCAGCAGCCAAGATCGGGGTAGTGAGCAGTTCTTC. Protein: CASSQDRGSEQFF.

V gene TRBV19 combines with J gene TRBJ2-5, with 9 positions matching TRBD1. Germline V CDR1 and CDR2: LNHDA, SQIVND (reference sequence). J was trimmed by 2 bases and V by 6 bases; bases with no gene match: 1. This CDR3 comprises 13 residues. The CDR3 coding sequence is TGTGCCAGTAGAGACAGGGGGCAAGAGACCCAGTACTTC. Its protein product is CASRDRGQETQYF.

This clone was observed a few times. CDR3 nucleotides: TGCAGCGTACCGGCCGGGACAGGGAGGAGGACCCAGTACTTC. Its translation is CSVPAGTGRRTQYF. V and J are TRBV29-1 and TRBJ2-5; 9 bases are a match to TRBD1. With 6 bases clipped from V and 7 bases from J, the junction kept 12 bases outside the gene matches. The CDR3 contains 14 residues. CDR1 and CDR2 (germline): SQVTM, ANQGSEA.

The V call is TRBV7-3, the J call TRBJ2-1; D is unresolved. CDR1 SGHTA and CDR2 FQGTGA come from the germline V gene. The CDR3 runs to 14 residues. V was trimmed by 0 bases and J by 5 bases, leaving 8 bases between them. The CDR3 coding sequence is TGTGCCAGCAGCTTAACAGCTGATCACAATGAGCAGTTCTTC. It yields the protein CASSLTADHNEQFF.

The rearrangement uses TRBV30 and TRBJ1-4; no firm D call. V lost 4 bases, J lost 11 bases, and 17 bases lay in between. Germline V gives CDR1 GTSNPN, CDR2 SVGIG (reference sequence). The CDR3 extends over 13 amino acids. The CDR3 loop is CAWKFGSGGKLFF. The CDR3 coding sequence is TGTGCCTGGAAGTTCGGGTCCGGTGGGAAACTGTTTTTT.

This clone was found a few times. This chain connects TRBV18 to TRBJ2-7, with 8 bases lining up with TRBD2. CDR1 KGHSH and CDR2 LQKENI come from the germline V gene. The trim removed 2 bases at V and 4 bases at J, leaving 4 bases unmatched. The CDR3 extends over 14 amino acids. The CDR3 nucleotides read TGTGCCAGCTCACCAATCAGCGGGAGTTACGAGCAGTACTTC. Its translation is CASSPISGSYEQYF.